The 21 T cell receptor beta chains below all came from one sample that was sequenced in a study of blood T cell repertoires in COVID-19. The repertoire was sequenced with immunoSEQ multiplex PCR; TCRdb's copy has only in-frame clones and lacks some. The sample consists of around 240,000 clones, approximately 90% of them appearing once. Specimen: PBMCs or T cells enriched from blood (not recorded which). The source of these receptors is a man between 45 and 60 years old who had been exposed to COVID-19.

This clone was counted a single time. V is TRBV24-1 and J is TRBJ2-1; 16 nucleotides agree with TRBD2. The CDR3 consists of 19 residues. Germline V gene data show CDR1 as KGHDR and CDR2 as SFDVKD. J lost 1 base, V lost 4 bases, and 6 bases had no gene match. The chain's CDR3 is CATSDPGTSGRGSYNEQFF. The DNA of the CDR3 is TGTGCCACCAGTGACCCTGGGACTAGCGGGAGGGGATCCTACAATGAGCAGTTCTTC.

This clone showed up just a few times. J is TRBJ1-2 and V is TRBV5-1, with TRBD1 as a possible D gene (5 bases). The CDR3 covers 15 residues. The germline CDR1 and CDR2 sequences are SGHRS and YFSETQ. The V and J ends lost 0 bases and 4 bases respectively, with 13 bases between them. CDR3 amino acids: CASSLATDKAYGYTF. The CDR3 DNA sequence: TGCGCCAGCAGCTTGGCGACAGATAAAGCCTATGGCTACACCTTC.

V is TRBV2 and J is TRBJ1-5, with D unresolved. This CDR3 has 11 residues. Trimming stripped 4 bases from V and 7 bases from J, with 5 bases between. From germline, CDR1 is SNHLY and CDR2 FYNNEI. The CDR3 reads CASSVQQPQHF. In DNA form, the CDR3 reads TGTGCCAGCAGTGTCCAACAGCCCCAGCATTTT.

This chain uses TRBV6-4 with TRBJ1-4; TRBD1 agrees at 9 bases. Germline CDR1 is MRHNA and CDR2 is SNTAGT. Germline trimming cut 6 bases from V and 6 bases from J; bases unmatched to any gene: 8. This CDR3 has 15 amino acids. The DNA for the CDR3 is TGTGCCAGCAGATTGCCCGGGACAGGGTATGAAAAACTGTTTTTT. Protein product: CASRLPGTGYEKLFF.

In this sample, this clone turned up once. V usage is TRBV6-5 and J usage is TRBJ1-1; 7 bases are shared with TRBD1. The CDR3 runs 14 residues. V lost 6 bases, J lost 4 bases, and 8 bases stayed unmatched. The V gene's germline CDR1 is MNHEY and CDR2 SVGAGI. The CDR3 bases are TGTGCCAGCAGCCACAGGGGTTTGGGCACTGAAGCTTTCTTT. It encodes CASSHRGLGTEAFF.

V gene TRBV7-8 combines with J gene TRBJ2-7; 12 bases match TRBD2. CDR1 is SGHVS, CDR2 FQNEAQ, per germline. Germline trimming cut 2 bases from V and 4 bases from J; bases unmatched to any gene: 6. The CDR3 has 16 amino acids. The CDR3 region has the DNA TGTGCCAGCAGCTTAACTAGCGGGGGGATGACTTACGAGCAGTACTTC. Translation gives CASSLTSGGMTYEQYF.

The chain uses TRBV18 and TRBJ2-6; 11 nucleotides align to TRBD1. Germline lookup yields CDR1 KGHSH and CDR2 LQKENI. This CDR3 contains 18 residues. The trim removed 4 bases at V and 2 bases at J, leaving 7 bases unmatched. CDR3 DNA sequence: TGTGCCAGCTCACACCGGGACAGGGGGGAACCTGGGGCCAACGTCCTGACTTTC. Its translation: CASSHRDRGEPGANVLTF. Filled out from reference TRBV18 and TRBJ2-6, the complete variable domain reads NAGVMQNPRHLVRRRGQEARLRCSPMKGHSHVYWYRQLPEEGLKFMVYLQKENIIDESGMPKERFSAEFPKEGPSILRIQQVVRGDSAAYFCASSHRDRGEPGANVLTFGAGSRLTVL.

The chain links TRBV5-1 to TRBJ1-2; 7 nucleotides match TRBD1. CDR1 SGHRS and CDR2 YFSETQ come from the germline V gene. The CDR3 covers 14 residues. V was pared by 2 bases and J by 4 bases, with 5 bases of the junction left unmatched. CDR3 amino acids: CASSFGRGVYGYTF. DNA for the CDR3: TGCGCCAGCAGCTTCGGCAGGGGGGTCTATGGCTACACCTTC.

The J gene is TRBJ1-5, the V gene TRBV6-6; D may be TRBD1 (5 bases). This CDR3 spans 15 amino acids. With 4 bases removed from V and 5 bases from J, the gap between germline ends came to 15 bases. From germline, CDR1 is MNHNY and CDR2 SVGAGI (reference sequence). In DNA, the CDR3 is TGTGCCAGCAGTTCAGGCCGGGCGGGGGATCAGCCCCAGCATTTT. This sequence encodes CASSSGRAGDQPQHF.

This sequence joins TRBV10-3 and TRBJ1-3, with TRBD1 matching over 7 bases. CDR1 is ENHRY and CDR2 is SYGVKD in the germline V gene. The V segment lost 3 bases and the J segment 0 bases; nucleotides outside the gene matches: 11. CDR3 length: 18 amino acids. The CDR3 nucleotides are TGTGCCATCAGTGACCCCTACGGGACAGTTCGCTCTGGAAACACCATATATTTT. Protein product: CAISDPYGTVRSGNTIYF.

This clone was found a few times. The chain uses TRBV6-5 and TRBJ1-2; tentative D call: TRBD1 (6 bases). CDR1 and CDR2 from the germline V gene are MNHEY and SVGAGI. V was cut by 5 bases and J by 6 bases, with 13 bases left in between. The CDR3 is 13 amino acids. The DNA of the CDR3 is TGTGCCAGCAGTCGGACAGCCGAGGATGGCTACACCTTC. Protein: CASSRTAEDGYTF.

The V call is TRBV6-5, the J call TRBJ2-2; perhaps TRBD1 as D (5 bases). V dropped 7 bases and J dropped 9 bases, with 12 bases sitting between them. The CDR3 spans 12 residues. Germline V gene data show CDR1 as MNHEY and CDR2 as SVGAGI. CDR3 nucleotides: TGTGCCAGCAATTCCGACAGACGGGAGCTGTTTTTT. Translating it yields CASNSDRRELFF.

The CDR3 spells CASSSFRDRSIQYF. DNA for the CDR3: TGTGCCAGCAGCTCTTTCCGGGACAGGTCTATTCAGTACTTC. The chain recombines TRBV7-8 with TRBJ2-4; 8 bases agree with TRBD1. Trimming removed 4 bases from V and 10 bases from J; junction bases left unmatched: 9. Germline loops: CDR1 SGHVS, CDR2 FQNEAQ. CDR3 length equals 14 residues.

This clone was found once. V gene TRBV6-5 combines with J gene TRBJ1-3; D ambiguous. The length of the CDR3 is 15 residues. In germline, CDR1 is MNHEY, CDR2 SVGAGI. V gave up 6 bases and J gave up 2 bases, with 14 bases separating them. This chain's CDR3 is CASRLSHLPGNTIYF. The CDR3 nucleotides are TGTGCCAGCAGGTTGAGTCACCTACCTGGAAACACCATATATTTT.

V usage is TRBV5-1 and J usage is TRBJ1-1, with TRBD1 as a possible D gene (5 bases). Trimming removed 0 bases from V and 0 bases from J, with 12 bases in between. The CDR3 spans 16 residues. CDR1 SGHRS and CDR2 YFSETQ come from the germline V gene. CDR3 sequence: CASSLARQSLNTEAFF. CDR3 DNA: TGCGCCAGCAGCTTGGCCCGACAGTCCTTGAACACTGAAGCTTTCTTT.

This chain uses TRBV27 with TRBJ1-6; 9 bases agree with TRBD1. In germline, CDR1 is MNHEY, CDR2 SMNVEV (reference sequence). The CDR3 has 16 amino acids. Trimming at V came to 6 bases and at J to 6 bases, leaving 9 bases not matched to a gene. The CDR3 bases are TGTGCCAGCAGCCAAATTCCGGGACAGGGTAATTCACCCCTCCACTTT. Protein product: CASSQIPGQGNSPLHF.

The gene calls are TRBV9 and TRBJ1-5; 7 bases are shared with TRBD1. Germline V lookup: CDR1 SGDLS, CDR2 YYNGEE. The CDR3 totals 15 residues. Trimming cost V 0 bases and J 2 bases; bases outside gene matches: 2. The CDR3 DNA is TGTGCCAGCAGCGTAGGTGGGACAGGCAATCAGCCCCAGCATTTT. As protein: CASSVGGTGNQPQHF.

The chain carries TRBV25-1 and TRBJ1-5; D perhaps matches TRBD1 (5 bases). This CDR3 is built from 14 residues. Trimming removed 3 bases at V and 3 bases at J, with 9 bases between. Germline V gene sequence: CDR1 MGHDK, CDR2 SYGVNS. The CDR3 DNA follows: TGTGCCAGCAGTGACAGGGTAGCCAATCAGCCCCAGCATTTT. Residues: CASSDRVANQPQHF.

This CDR3 reads CASSVGAGSYNSPLHF. The CDR3 DNA is TGTGCCAGCAGTGTGGGGGCAGGATCCTATAATTCACCCCTCCACTTT. The rearrangement links TRBV25-1 to TRBJ1-6, with a possible D match to TRBD1 (6 bases). CDR1 and CDR2 from the germline V gene are MGHDK and SYGVNS. This CDR3 contains 16 residues. The germline V and J ends were trimmed by 4 bases and 1 base, with 11 bases remaining between them.

This clone was seen just once. The chain recombines TRBV12-3 or TRBV12-4 with TRBJ2-7, with a possible D match to TRBD1 (5 bases). This CDR3 region has 12 residues. Trimming took off 6 bases at V and 2 bases at J, with 8 bases between the two ends. CDR3 loop: CASSPDTYEQYV. The CDR3 coding sequence is TGTGCCAGCAGCCCGGACACCTACGAGCAGTACGTC.

The chain joins TRBV5-4 to TRBJ2-7; TRBD1 agrees at 7 bases. The germline V gene encodes CDR1 SGHNT and CDR2 YYREEE (reference sequence). Trimming took 4 bases from V and 0 from J; bases not matched to a gene: 4. The CDR3 has 14 residues. In DNA form, the CDR3 reads TGTGCCAGCAGCCACCGGGACAGCTCCTACGAGCAGTACTTC. Amino acid sequence: CASSHRDSSYEQYF.